Listed below are T cell receptor beta chains from one sample, sequenced in a study of cytotoxic CD8 clonotypes in ibrutinib-treated CLL. TCRdb keeps only in-frame clones here, not all; method: immunoSEQ multiplex PCR. The sample holds some 16,000 clones, 65% to 70% seen once. Sequenced material: PBMCs, taken before ibrutinib treatment. The receptors shown here come from a human donor with chronic lymphocytic leukemia. The CDR3 runs from the conserved cysteine through the conserved F or W. Fields, in order: CDR3 protein, CDR3 DNA, J gene, D gene, clone size, V gene. The D gene is left open where the match is weak. Some rows mark clone size as missing; the rest say once, few, many or name a class of expanded clone.

CDR3 protein: CAWSLGARNEKLFF
CDR3 DNA: TGTGCCTGGAGTCTCGGGGCCAGGAATGAAAAACTGTTTTTT
J gene: TRBJ1-4
D gene: .
clone size: .
V gene: TRBV30

CDR3 protein: CASSPGQGAWGYTF
CDR3 DNA: TGTGCCAGCAGCCCGGGACAGGGGGCCTGGGGCTACACCTTC
J gene: TRBJ1-2
D gene: TRBD1
clone size: .
V gene: TRBV5-6

CDR3 protein: CASSLLLGIQNQPQHF
CDR3 DNA: TGTGCCAGCAGCTTGCTCCTTGGGATCCAAAATCAGCCCCAGCATTTT
J gene: TRBJ1-5
D gene: .
clone size: few
V gene: TRBV5-5

CDR3 protein: CASSLVSGGSGNTIYF
CDR3 DNA: TGTGCCAGCAGCTTAGTTTCGGGGGGGTCTGGAAACACCATATATTTT
J gene: TRBJ1-3
D gene: .
clone size: once
V gene: TRBV7-2

CDR3 protein: CASRLDRGPLYEETQYF
CDR3 DNA: TGTGCCAGCAGGTTGGACAGGGGGCCACTTTACGAAGAGACCCAGTACTTC
J gene: TRBJ2-5
D gene: TRBD1
clone size: .
V gene: TRBV7-8

CDR3 protein: CASSLFDADTQYF
CDR3 DNA: TGTGCCAGCAGCTTATTTGACGCTGATACGCAGTATTTT
J gene: TRBJ2-3
D gene: .
clone size: .
V gene: TRBV7-2

CDR3 protein: CASSATTGPATNEKLFF
CDR3 DNA: TGCGCCAGCAGCGCGACGACAGGGCCAGCAACTAATGAAAAACTGTTTTTT
J gene: TRBJ1-4
D gene: TRBD1
clone size: once
V gene: TRBV5-1

CDR3 protein: CASDRGGRWDTQYF
CDR3 DNA: TGTGCCTCCGACCGCGGGGGGCGGTGGGATACGCAGTATTTT
J gene: TRBJ2-3
D gene: TRBD2
clone size: .
V gene: TRBV30

CDR3 protein: CASSKVGEDQETQYF
CDR3 DNA: TGTGCCAGCAGCAAGGTAGGGGAGGACCAAGAGACCCAGTACTTC
J gene: TRBJ2-5
D gene: .
clone size: .
V gene: TRBV7-2

CDR3 protein: CASSRQGWNEQFF
CDR3 DNA: TGTGCCAGCAGTCGACAGGGTTGGAATGAGCAGTTCTTC
J gene: TRBJ2-1
D gene: TRBD1
clone size: .
V gene: TRBV28

CDR3 protein: CASSSGGKTGELFF
CDR3 DNA: TGTGCCAGCAGTTCCGGGGGGAAGACCGGGGAGCTGTTTTTT
J gene: TRBJ2-2
D gene: TRBD2
clone size: once
V gene: TRBV28

CDR3 protein: CASEAHRGVNTEAFF
CDR3 DNA: TGTGCCAGCGAGGCCCACAGAGGTGTGAACACTGAAGCTTTCTTT
J gene: TRBJ1-1
D gene: .
clone size: few
V gene: TRBV25-1

CDR3 protein: CASSLGSTGSPLHF
CDR3 DNA: TGTGCCAGCAGCTTAGGGTCGACGGGTTCACCCCTCCACTTT
J gene: TRBJ1-6
D gene: .
clone size: few
V gene: TRBV7-2

CDR3 protein: CASSLRGDGTDTQYF
CDR3 DNA: TGTGCCAGCAGCTTACGGGGGGACGGCACAGATACGCAGTATTTT
J gene: TRBJ2-3
D gene: TRBD2
clone size: .
V gene: TRBV7-3

CDR3 protein: CASSLTGTARSGNTIYF
CDR3 DNA: TGTGCCAGCAGTTTAACCGGGACGGCGCGCTCTGGAAACACCATATATTTT
J gene: TRBJ1-3
D gene: .
clone size: .
V gene: TRBV28

CDR3 protein: CASSQGGSQRGYTF
CDR3 DNA: TGTGCCAGCAGTCAGGGGGGCTCCCAGAGGGGCTACACCTTC
J gene: TRBJ1-2
D gene: TRBD1
clone size: .
V gene: TRBV6-6

CDR3 protein: CASTEQGGNQPQHF
CDR3 DNA: TGTGCCAGCACCGAACAGGGTGGCAATCAGCCCCAGCATTTT
J gene: TRBJ1-5
D gene: .
clone size: .
V gene: TRBV2

CDR3 protein: CASSFGVSNLQETQYF
CDR3 DNA: TGTGCCAGCAGTTTCGGGGTCAGTAACCTCCAAGAGACCCAGTACTTC
J gene: TRBJ2-5
D gene: .
clone size: .
V gene: TRBV7-9

CDR3 protein: CASSEAPLVVPGELFF
CDR3 DNA: TGTGCCAGCAGTGAAGCGCCTTTAGTTGTCCCCGGGGAGCTGTTTTTT
J gene: TRBJ2-2
D gene: .
clone size: few
V gene: TRBV2

CDR3 protein: CASSSAPLHEQYF
CDR3 DNA: TGTGCCAGCAGCTCCGCCCCTCTACACGAGCAGTACTTC
J gene: TRBJ2-7
D gene: .
clone size: few
V gene: TRBV28

CDR3 protein: CASSLEAGGNTIYF
CDR3 DNA: TGTGCCAGCAGCTTGGAGGCGGGAGGAAACACCATATATTTT
J gene: TRBJ1-3
D gene: .
clone size: .
V gene: TRBV9

CDR3 protein: CASSLNEKLFF
CDR3 DNA: TGTGCCAGCAGCTTGAATGAAAAACTGTTTTTT
J gene: TRBJ1-4
D gene: .
clone size: few
V gene: TRBV7-8

CDR3 protein: CASSWGRDRGLNEQFF
CDR3 DNA: TGTGCCAGCAGCTGGGGCCGGGACAGGGGGCTAAATGAGCAGTTCTTC
J gene: TRBJ2-1
D gene: TRBD1
clone size: .
V gene: TRBV5-6

CDR3 protein: CASSLTGSGEQYF
CDR3 DNA: TGTGCCAGCAGTCTGACAGGGTCGGGTGAGCAGTACTTC
J gene: TRBJ2-7
D gene: TRBD1
clone size: .
V gene: TRBV14

CDR3 protein: CASSNRYGYTF
CDR3 DNA: TGTGCCAGCAGCAATCGCTATGGCTACACCTTC
J gene: TRBJ1-2
D gene: .
clone size: .
V gene: TRBV9

CDR3 protein: CASSIGQRSYNEQFF
CDR3 DNA: TGTGCCAGTAGTATAGGTCAGAGAAGCTACAATGAGCAGTTCTTC
J gene: TRBJ2-1
D gene: .
clone size: .
V gene: TRBV19

CDR3 protein: CASSLDRGEQYF
CDR3 DNA: TGTGCCAGCAGCCTTGACAGGGGCGAGCAGTACTTC
J gene: TRBJ2-7
D gene: TRBD1
clone size: few
V gene: TRBV7-6

CDR3 protein: CASSEGGGTNYGYTF
CDR3 DNA: TGTGCCAGCAGTGAAGGAGGCGGAACTAACTATGGCTACACCTTC
J gene: TRBJ1-2
D gene: .
clone size: .
V gene: TRBV6-1

CDR3 protein: CASSQDISGAYGYTF
CDR3 DNA: TGCGCCAGCAGCCAAGATATTTCAGGGGCCTATGGCTACACCTTC
J gene: TRBJ1-2
D gene: .
clone size: .
V gene: TRBV4-1

CDR3 protein: CASSPGTENSPLHF
CDR3 DNA: TGTGCCAGCAGCCCTGGGACGGAGAATTCACCCCTCCACTTT
J gene: TRBJ1-6
D gene: .
clone size: .
V gene: TRBV4-2

CDR3 protein: CASRVNTEAFF
CDR3 DNA: TGTGCCAGCAGGGTGAACACTGAAGCTTTCTTT
J gene: TRBJ1-1
D gene: .
clone size: .
V gene: TRBV25-1

CDR3 protein: CASSSPGGRRTEAFF
CDR3 DNA: TGTGCCAGCAGTTCCCCCGGTGGCCGAAGAACTGAAGCTTTCTTT
J gene: TRBJ1-1
D gene: .
clone size: .
V gene: TRBV28

CDR3 protein: CASSGTVYEQYF
CDR3 DNA: TGTGCCAGCAGTGGGACGGTATACGAGCAGTACTTC
J gene: TRBJ2-7
D gene: .
clone size: .
V gene: TRBV6-5

CDR3 protein: CASSYRNRDNEQYF
CDR3 DNA: TGTGCCAGCAGCTACCGGAACCGGGACAACGAGCAGTACTTC
J gene: TRBJ2-7
D gene: .
clone size: .
V gene: TRBV11-2

CDR3 protein: CASSEIGRGGTLSEQYF
CDR3 DNA: TGTGCCAGCAGTGAAATCGGCAGGGGGGGGACCCTCTCCGAGCAGTACTTC
J gene: TRBJ2-7
D gene: .
clone size: .
V gene: TRBV2

CDR3 protein: CASSPPGQFPLHF
CDR3 DNA: TGTGCCAGCAGCCCCCCTGGCCAGTTCCCCCTCCACTTT
J gene: TRBJ1-6
D gene: .
clone size: .
V gene: TRBV7-9

CDR3 protein: CASSRSLVRYEQFF
CDR3 DNA: TGTGCCAGCAGCCGATCTCTAGTACGCTATGAGCAGTTCTTC
J gene: TRBJ2-1
D gene: .
clone size: .
V gene: TRBV5-6

CDR3 protein: CASSHFSQTASNQPQHF
CDR3 DNA: TGCGCCAGCAGTCATTTCTCCCAGACAGCTAGCAATCAGCCCCAGCATTTT
J gene: TRBJ1-5
D gene: .
clone size: few
V gene: TRBV23-1

CDR3 protein: CASITGDRVGEQYF
CDR3 DNA: TGTGCCAGCATCACAGGAGACAGGGTGGGGGAGCAGTACTTC
J gene: TRBJ2-7
D gene: TRBD1
clone size: .
V gene: TRBV6-6

CDR3 protein: CAWSGQGLNEKLFF
CDR3 DNA: TGTGCCTGGAGCGGACAGGGACTAAATGAAAAACTGTTTTTT
J gene: TRBJ1-4
D gene: TRBD1
clone size: .
V gene: TRBV30

CDR3 protein: CASSRHSPDNEQFF
CDR3 DNA: TGTGCCAGCAGTCGACATTCGCCCGACAATGAGCAGTTCTTC
J gene: TRBJ2-1
D gene: .
clone size: .
V gene: TRBV6-6

CDR3 protein: CASSQRLNVGGYTF
CDR3 DNA: TGCGCCAGCAGCCAGCGGCTAAACGTAGGTGGCTACACCTTC
J gene: TRBJ1-2
D gene: .
clone size: .
V gene: TRBV4-1

CDR3 protein: CASNPGTSITDTQYF
CDR3 DNA: TGTGCCAGCAACCCCGGGACTAGCATCACAGATACGCAGTATTTT
J gene: TRBJ2-3
D gene: TRBD2
clone size: few
V gene: TRBV6-6

CDR3 protein: CASSGGAGADTQYF
CDR3 DNA: TGTGCCAGTAGCGGGGGGGCTGGGGCAGATACGCAGTATTTT
J gene: TRBJ2-3
D gene: TRBD2
clone size: few
V gene: TRBV7-6

CDR3 protein: CSVGGAGVGGGYTF
CDR3 DNA: TGCAGCGTTGGGGGTGCAGGGGTGGGAGGTGGCTACACCTTC
J gene: TRBJ1-2
D gene: .
clone size: .
V gene: TRBV29-1

CDR3 protein: CASSQQGVRDEQFF
CDR3 DNA: TGTGCCAGCAGTCAACAGGGGGTTCGCGATGAGCAGTTCTTC
J gene: TRBJ2-1
D gene: TRBD1
clone size: .
V gene: TRBV27

CDR3 protein: CATGSLTGEETQYF
CDR3 DNA: TGTGCCACGGGTTCACTCACAGGGGAAGAGACCCAGTACTTC
J gene: TRBJ2-5
D gene: TRBD1
clone size: few
V gene: TRBV10-3

CDR3 protein: CAWSDRGGQGGANVLTF
CDR3 DNA: TGTGCCTGGAGCGACAGGGGTGGGCAAGGTGGGGCCAACGTCCTGACTTTC
J gene: TRBJ2-6
D gene: TRBD1
clone size: few
V gene: TRBV30

CDR3 protein: CASRAQAEETQYF
CDR3 DNA: TGCGCCAGCAGAGCCCAAGCGGAAGAGACCCAGTACTTC
J gene: TRBJ2-5
D gene: .
clone size: few
V gene: TRBV10-2

CDR3 protein: CATSSQSRNEKLFF
CDR3 DNA: TGTGCCACCAGCAGCCAGAGCCGAAATGAAAAACTGTTTTTT
J gene: TRBJ1-4
D gene: .
clone size: .
V gene: TRBV15

CDR3 protein: CASSIGQGSYNEQFF
CDR3 DNA: TGTGCCAGTAGTATCGGGCAGGGATCCTACAATGAGCAGTTCTTC
J gene: TRBJ2-1
D gene: .
clone size: .
V gene: TRBV19

CDR3 protein: CASSYSAGNYEQYF
CDR3 DNA: TGTGCCAGCAGTTACTCTGCAGGAAACTACGAGCAGTACTTC
J gene: TRBJ2-7
D gene: .
clone size: .
V gene: TRBV6-5

CDR3 protein: CASSAEGHASGNTIYF
CDR3 DNA: TGTGCCAGCAGTGCAGAGGGACACGCCTCTGGAAACACCATATATTTT
J gene: TRBJ1-3
D gene: .
clone size: .
V gene: TRBV6-4

CDR3 protein: CSGLEDRFDEQYF
CDR3 DNA: TGCAGCGGGCTTGAGGACAGGTTCGACGAGCAGTACTTC
J gene: TRBJ2-7
D gene: TRBD1
clone size: .
V gene: TRBV29-1

CDR3 protein: CASSPPWRSQETQYF
CDR3 DNA: TGTGCCAGCTCACCGCCTTGGCGCAGCCAAGAGACCCAGTACTTC
J gene: TRBJ2-5
D gene: .
clone size: .
V gene: TRBV18

CDR3 protein: CASRGAYGYTF
CDR3 DNA: TGTGCCAGCAGGGGCGCATATGGCTACACCTTC
J gene: TRBJ1-2
D gene: .
clone size: .
V gene: TRBV2

CDR3 protein: CASTGGPGQGYEQYF
CDR3 DNA: TGTGCCAGCACCGGGGGCCCGGGACAAGGGTACGAGCAGTACTTC
J gene: TRBJ2-7
D gene: .
clone size: .
V gene: TRBV5-6

CDR3 protein: CASSLGQASNEQFF
CDR3 DNA: TGTGCCAGCAGCTTGGGTCAAGCGTCCAATGAGCAGTTCTTC
J gene: TRBJ2-1
D gene: .
clone size: .
V gene: TRBV7-6

CDR3 protein: CASSLGTGNTEAFF
CDR3 DNA: TGTGCCAGCAGCTTAGGGACAGGAAACACTGAAGCTTTCTTT
J gene: TRBJ1-1
D gene: TRBD1
clone size: .
V gene: TRBV7-8

CDR3 protein: CASSKTPGRADNSPLHF
CDR3 DNA: TGTGCCAGCAGCAAAACCCCCGGGAGGGCGGATAATTCACCCCTCCACTTT
J gene: TRBJ1-6
D gene: .
clone size: .
V gene: TRBV21-1